The clone carrying this T cell receptor beta chain was seen a handful of times. Assay used: immunoSEQ multiplex PCR; TCRdb lists only in-frame clones, some missing. This table has 75,000 to 95,000 clones, around 80% appearing once. This sample is part of a study of memory CD4+ T cells and cytomegalovirus serostatus. Study at large: This sample comes from healthy Belgian adults, eight or nine CMV seropositive, 24 seronegative.

The sort gate was single viable CD3+CD4+CD8-CD45RO+ cells for memory CD4+ T cells. V was clipped by 3 bases and J by 6 bases, with 21 bases between them. The CDR3 has 18 residues. Germline loops: CDR1 KGHSH, CDR2 LQKENI. The J gene is TRBJ1-6, the V gene TRBV18; weak D call: TRBD1 (5 bases). Sequenced input: memory CD4+ T cells from blood. This sequence was found in an adult in good health and CMV-seronegative. The DNA for the CDR3 is TGTGCCAGCTCACCGTATCTTGGGGGAGGAGACCGTAATTCACCCCTCCACTTT. Translated, it gives CASSPYLGGGDRNSPLHF. Full variable domain (outside the CDR3, taken from reference TRBV18 and TRBJ1-6): NAGVMQNPRHLVRRRGQEARLRCSPMKGHSHVYWYRQLPEEGLKFMVYLQKENIIDESGMPKERFSAEFPKEGPSILRIQQVVRGDSAAYFCASSPYLGGGDRNSPLHFGNGTRLTVT.